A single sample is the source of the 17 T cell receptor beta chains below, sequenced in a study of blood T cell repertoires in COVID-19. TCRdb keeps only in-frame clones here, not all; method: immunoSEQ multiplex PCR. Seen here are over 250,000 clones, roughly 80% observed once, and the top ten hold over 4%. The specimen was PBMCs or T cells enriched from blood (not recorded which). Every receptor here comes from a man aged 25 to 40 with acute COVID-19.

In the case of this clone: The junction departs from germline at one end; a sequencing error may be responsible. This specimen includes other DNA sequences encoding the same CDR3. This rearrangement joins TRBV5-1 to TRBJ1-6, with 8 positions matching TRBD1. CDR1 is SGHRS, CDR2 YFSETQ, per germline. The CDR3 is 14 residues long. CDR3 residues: CASSPGQGNSPLHF. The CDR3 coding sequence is TGTGCCAGCAGCCCCGGACAGGGTAATTCACCCCTCCACTTT.

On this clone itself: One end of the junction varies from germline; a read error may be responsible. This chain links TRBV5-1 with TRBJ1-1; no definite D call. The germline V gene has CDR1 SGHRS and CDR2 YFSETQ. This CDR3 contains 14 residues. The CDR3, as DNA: TGTGCCAGCAGCTTGGGCCAGACTTTCCCCAAAGCTTTCTTT. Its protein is CASSLGQTFPKAFF. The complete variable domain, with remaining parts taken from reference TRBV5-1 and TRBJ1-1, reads KAGVTQTPRYLIKTRGQQVTLSCSPISGHRSVSWYQQTPGQGLQFLFEYFSETQRNKGNFPGRFSGRQFSNSRSEMNVSTLELGDSALYLCASSLGQTFPKAFFGQGTRLTVV.

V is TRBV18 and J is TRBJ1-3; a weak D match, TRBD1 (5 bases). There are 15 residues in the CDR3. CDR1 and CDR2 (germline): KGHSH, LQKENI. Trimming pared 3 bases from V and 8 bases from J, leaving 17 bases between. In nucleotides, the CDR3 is TGTGCCAGCTCACCTGGGGCATCAGGGACTGACACCATATATTTT. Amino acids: CASSPGASGTDTIYF. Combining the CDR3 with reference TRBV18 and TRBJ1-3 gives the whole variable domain NAGVMQNPRHLVRRRGQEARLRCSPMKGHSHVYWYRQLPEEGLKFMVYLQKENIIDESGMPKERFSAEFPKEGPSILRIQQVVRGDSAAYFCASSPGASGTDTIYFGEGSWLTVV.

The CDR3 spells CASSEPTARNTEAFF. The CDR3 coding sequence is TGTGCCAGTAGTGAACCGACAGCTAGGAACACTGAAGCTTTCTTT. The chain employs TRBV19 and TRBJ1-1; tentatively, D is TRBD1 (5 bases). CDR1 and CDR2 from the germline V gene are LNHDA and SQIVND (reference sequence). The CDR3 loop spans 15 amino acids. V shed 5 bases and J shed 1 base, with 14 bases lying between them.

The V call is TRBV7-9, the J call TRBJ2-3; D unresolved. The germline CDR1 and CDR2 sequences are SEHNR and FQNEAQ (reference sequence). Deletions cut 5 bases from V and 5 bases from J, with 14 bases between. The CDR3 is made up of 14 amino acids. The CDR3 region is CASSHTNKIDTQYF. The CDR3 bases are TGTGCCAGCAGCCACACCAATAAGATAGATACGCAGTATTTT.

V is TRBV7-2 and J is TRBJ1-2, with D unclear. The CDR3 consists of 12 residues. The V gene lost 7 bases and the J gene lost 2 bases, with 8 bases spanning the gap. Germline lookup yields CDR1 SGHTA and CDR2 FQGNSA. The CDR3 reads CASTPRNYGYTF. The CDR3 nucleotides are TGTGCCAGCACTCCTCGGAACTATGGCTACACCTTC.

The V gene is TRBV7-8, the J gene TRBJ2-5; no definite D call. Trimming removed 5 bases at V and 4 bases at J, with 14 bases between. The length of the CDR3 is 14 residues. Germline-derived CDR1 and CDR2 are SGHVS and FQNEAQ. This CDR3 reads CASSPRSSRETQYF. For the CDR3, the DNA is TGTGCCAGCAGCCCCCGTTCGAGCCGAGAGACCCAGTACTTC.

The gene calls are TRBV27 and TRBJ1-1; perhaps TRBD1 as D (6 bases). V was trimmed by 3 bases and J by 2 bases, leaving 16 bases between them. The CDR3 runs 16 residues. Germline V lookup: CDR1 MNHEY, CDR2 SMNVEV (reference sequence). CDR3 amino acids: CASSFRGQIINTEAFF. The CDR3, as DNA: TGTGCCAGCAGTTTCAGAGGACAGATCATTAACACTGAAGCTTTCTTT.

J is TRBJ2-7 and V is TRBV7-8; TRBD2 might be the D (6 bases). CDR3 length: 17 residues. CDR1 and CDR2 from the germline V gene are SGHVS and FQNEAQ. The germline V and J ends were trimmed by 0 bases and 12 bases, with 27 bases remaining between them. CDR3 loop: CASSLAVGGYTTSLGYV. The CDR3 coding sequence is TGTGCCAGCAGCTTAGCGGTCGGGGGATATACCACCTCTCTCGGGTACGTC.

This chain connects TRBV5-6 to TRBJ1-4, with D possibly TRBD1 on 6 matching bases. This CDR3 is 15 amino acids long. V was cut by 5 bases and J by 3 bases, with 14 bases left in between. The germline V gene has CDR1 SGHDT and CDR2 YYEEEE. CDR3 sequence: CASSFTGKANEKLFF. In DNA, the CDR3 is TGTGCCAGCAGTTTTACAGGGAAGGCTAATGAAAAACTGTTTTTT.

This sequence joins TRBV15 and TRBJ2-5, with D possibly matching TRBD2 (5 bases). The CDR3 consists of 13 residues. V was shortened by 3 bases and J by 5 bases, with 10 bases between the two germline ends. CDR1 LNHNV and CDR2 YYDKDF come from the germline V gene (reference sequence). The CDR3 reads CATSSSVLETQYF. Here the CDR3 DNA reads TGTGCCACCAGCAGTAGCGTGCTGGAGACCCAGTACTTC.

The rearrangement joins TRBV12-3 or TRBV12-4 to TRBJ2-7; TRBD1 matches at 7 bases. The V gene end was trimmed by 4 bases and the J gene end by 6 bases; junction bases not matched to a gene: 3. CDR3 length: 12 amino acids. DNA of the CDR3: TGTGCCAGCAGTTCGACAGGGTTCGAGCAGTACGTC. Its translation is CASSSTGFEQYV.

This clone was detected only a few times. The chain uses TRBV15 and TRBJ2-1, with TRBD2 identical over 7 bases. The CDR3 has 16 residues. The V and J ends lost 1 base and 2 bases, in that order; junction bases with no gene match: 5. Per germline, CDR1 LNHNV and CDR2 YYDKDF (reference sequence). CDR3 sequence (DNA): TGTGCCACCAGCAGAGGGGCGGGAGCCCCCTACAATGAGCAGTTCTTC. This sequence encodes CATSRGAGAPYNEQFF.

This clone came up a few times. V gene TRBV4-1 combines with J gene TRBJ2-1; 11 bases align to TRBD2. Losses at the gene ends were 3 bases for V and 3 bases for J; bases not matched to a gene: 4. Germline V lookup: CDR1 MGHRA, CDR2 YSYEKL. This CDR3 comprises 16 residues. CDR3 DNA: TGCGCCAGCAGCCATTCCGGGACTAGCGGCTACAATGAGCAGTTCTTC. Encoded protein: CASSHSGTSGYNEQFF.

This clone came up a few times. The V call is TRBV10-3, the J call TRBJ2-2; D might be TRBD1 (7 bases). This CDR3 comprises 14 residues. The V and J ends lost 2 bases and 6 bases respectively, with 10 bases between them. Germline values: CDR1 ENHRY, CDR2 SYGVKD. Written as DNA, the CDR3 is TGTGCCATCAGTGAGCCCAGGGGGGCCGGGGAGCTGTTTTTT. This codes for CAISEPRGAGELFF.

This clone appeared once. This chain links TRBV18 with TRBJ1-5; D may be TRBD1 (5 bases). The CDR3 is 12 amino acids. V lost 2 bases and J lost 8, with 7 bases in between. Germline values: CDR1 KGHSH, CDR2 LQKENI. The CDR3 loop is CASSPGGEPQHF. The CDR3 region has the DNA TGTGCCAGCTCACCAGGAGGGGAGCCCCAGCATTTT.

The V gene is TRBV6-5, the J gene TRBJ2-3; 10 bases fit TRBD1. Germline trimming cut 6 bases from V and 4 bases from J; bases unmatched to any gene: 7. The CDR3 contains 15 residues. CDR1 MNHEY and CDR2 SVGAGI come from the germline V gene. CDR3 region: CASSRMTGGADTQYF. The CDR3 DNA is TGTGCCAGCAGCCGGATGACAGGGGGCGCAGATACGCAGTATTTT.